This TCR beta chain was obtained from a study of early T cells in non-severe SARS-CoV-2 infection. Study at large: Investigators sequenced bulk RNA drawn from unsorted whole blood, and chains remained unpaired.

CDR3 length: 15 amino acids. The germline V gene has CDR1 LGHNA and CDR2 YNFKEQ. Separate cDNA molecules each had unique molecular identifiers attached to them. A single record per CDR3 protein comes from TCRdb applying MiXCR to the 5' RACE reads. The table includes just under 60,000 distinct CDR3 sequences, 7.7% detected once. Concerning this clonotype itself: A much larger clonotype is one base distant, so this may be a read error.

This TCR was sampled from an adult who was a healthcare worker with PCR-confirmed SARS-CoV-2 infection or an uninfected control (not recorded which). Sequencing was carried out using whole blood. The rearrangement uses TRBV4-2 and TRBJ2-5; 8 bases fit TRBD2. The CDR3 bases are TGTACCAGCAGCCCCCGGGAGACTAGCGAAGAGACCCAGTACTTC. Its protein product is CTSSPRETSEETQYF.